This TCR beta chain was found in a study of human T cells and chemical hapten exposure. Study-wide results and caveats: TCRs above 1 in 1000 frequency did not change with DPC sensitization.

Unfractionated whole blood yielded the extracted total RNA. Separate cDNA molecules received unique molecular identifiers, which the library attached to them. TCRdb reanalysed the reads using MiXCR and keeps one entry per CDR3 protein. This sample has a few hundred distinct CDR3 sequences, with approximately 35% found just once. CDR1 is SGHRS, CDR2 YFSETQ, per germline. The J segment lost 3 bases and the V segment lost 4 bases, leaving 5 bases of the junction unmatched. This CDR3 comprises 14 residues. With regard to this clonotype: Its antigen remains unidentified.

Sequencing input: whole blood. V and J are TRBV5-1 and TRBJ2-7; TRBD1 matches 9 bases. This receptor was identified in a human donor who had alopecia or was a healthy volunteer (not recorded which). Some clones in this sample may be carry-over from other donors' samples. This table probably holds off-target reads from a library built for another chain. The CDR3 DNA sequence: TGCGCCAGCAGCGCCCGGGACAGGGTCTACGAGCAGTACTTC. It codes for CASSARDRVYEQYF.